One and the same sample provided the 10 T cell receptor beta chains below, sequenced in a study of naive and memory T cell subsets. An equimolar mix of two oligonucleotides served as the beta constant-region primer for TRBC1 and TRBC2. The ligated cDNA underwent four PCR rounds using SP2 and nested alpha and beta constant-region primers. TCRdb used MiXCR to reprocess the UMI-ligation and nested PCR reads, holding one entry per CDR3 protein. In the table there are 25,000 to 40,000 distinct CDR3 sequences, around 18% of which are singletons. The sequenced material came from effector memory CD4+ T cells from blood. As for subset: effector memory, CD45RA- CD27-. The receptors originated from a human donor in good health.

The V gene is TRBV6-5, the J gene TRBJ2-1, with 7 bases fitting TRBD2. Matching the DNA end better, TRBJ2-7 makes the J call doubtful. This CDR3 comprises 14 residues. Germline V CDR1 and CDR2: MNHEY, SVGAGI. The CDR3 DNA reads TGTGCCAGCAGTTGGCGCGGGAGAGGAAATGAGCAGTACTTC. The encoded protein is CASSWRGRGNEQYF.

The rearrangement links TRBV7-8 to TRBJ2-3; D might be TRBD2 (6 bases). Per germline, CDR1 SGHVS and CDR2 FQNEAQ. The CDR3 is 15 amino acids. Trimming left V 7 bases short and J 5 bases short, with 19 bases between. CDR3 DNA: TGTGCCAGCACCCCCATCTCCCAGGGAGGAGATACGCAGTATTTT. It is translated as CASTPISQGGDTQYF.

This clonotype is deemed medium-sized. J is TRBJ2-7 and V is TRBV28, with TRBD1 identical over 10 bases. From germline, CDR1 is MDHEN and CDR2 SYDVKM. The CDR3 length is 17 residues. Trimming took 4 bases from V and 0 from J; bases not matched to a gene: 9. Here the CDR3 DNA reads TGTGCCAGCAGTTCGCCGGCTAGGACAGGGGGCTCCTACGAGCAGTACTTC. Translating gives CASSSPARTGGSYEQYF.

This chain links TRBV4-2 with TRBJ2-7; 11 nucleotides line up with TRBD2. Germline values: CDR1 LGHNA, CDR2 YNFKEQ. The CDR3 has 16 residues. V shed 0 bases, J shed 7 bases, and the junction held 8 bases outside the gene matches. This chain's CDR3 is CASSQDETSGSGEQYF. CDR3 sequence (DNA): TGTGCCAGCAGCCAAGACGAAACTAGCGGGAGTGGGGAGCAGTACTTC.

The sample holds many counts of this clonotype. The chain combines TRBV20-1 with TRBJ1-5; maybe TRBD1 (5 bases). Looked up from germline, CDR1 is DFQATT and CDR2 is SNEGSKA (reference sequence). V lost 0 bases, J lost 2 bases, and 11 bases lay in between. This CDR3 is built from 15 residues. CDR3 sequence (DNA): TGCAGTGCTAGAGATTGGCAGGGAGGCAATCAGCCCCAGCATTTT. Protein: CSARDWQGGNQPQHF.

The chain carries TRBV5-1 and TRBJ2-7, with D unclear. The CDR3 spans 14 residues. Germline V gene data show CDR1 as SGHRS and CDR2 as YFSETQ. V was trimmed by 4 bases and J by 2 bases, leaving 13 bases between them. For the CDR3, the DNA is TGCGCCAGCAGCGATACCGGGCCAGCCTACGAGCAGTACTTC. Protein sequence: CASSDTGPAYEQYF.

The sample holds a few counts of this clonotype. A junction boundary mismatches the germline segment, possibly from a read error. For the CDR3, the DNA is TGTGCCAGCAGCAAAGAAGGCAGCGGGAGGACAGATACGCAGTATTTT. As protein: CASSKEGSGRTDTQYF. The V and J genes are TRBV14 and TRBJ2-3; 9 bases are shared with TRBD2. From germline, CDR1 is SGHDN and CDR2 FVKESK. The CDR3 is 16 amino acids.

The chain is built from TRBV2 and TRBJ2-2; TRBD2 matches 10 bases. The CDR3 totals 14 residues. CDR1 and CDR2 (germline): SNHLY, FYNNEI. V was pared by 7 bases and J by 6 bases, with 5 bases of the junction left unmatched. The CDR3 is CASKREGTAGELFF. The CDR3 DNA is TGTGCCAGCAAGCGGGAGGGCACCGCCGGGGAGCTGTTTTTT.

J is TRBJ2-1 and V is TRBV5-1, with 8 nucleotides matching TRBD2. The CDR3 is made up of 18 amino acids. With 0 bases clipped from V and 3 bases from J, the junction kept 11 bases outside the gene matches. CDR1 SGHRS and CDR2 YFSETQ come from the germline V gene. The CDR3 coding sequence is TGCGCCAGCAGCTTGGGAGCGGGAGTGGCTCTGGGCTACAATGAGCAGTTCTTC. Translating gives CASSLGAGVALGYNEQFF.

J is TRBJ1-2 and V is TRBV5-6; D might be TRBD1 (6 bases). The V gene's germline CDR1 is SGHDT and CDR2 YYEEEE. Trimming left V 2 bases short and J 6 bases short, with 20 bases between. This CDR3 is built from 16 residues. CDR3 amino acids: CASSLVGGGPADGYTF. CDR3 bases: TGTGCCAGCAGCTTAGTAGGCGGGGGGCCGGCTGATGGCTACACCTTC.